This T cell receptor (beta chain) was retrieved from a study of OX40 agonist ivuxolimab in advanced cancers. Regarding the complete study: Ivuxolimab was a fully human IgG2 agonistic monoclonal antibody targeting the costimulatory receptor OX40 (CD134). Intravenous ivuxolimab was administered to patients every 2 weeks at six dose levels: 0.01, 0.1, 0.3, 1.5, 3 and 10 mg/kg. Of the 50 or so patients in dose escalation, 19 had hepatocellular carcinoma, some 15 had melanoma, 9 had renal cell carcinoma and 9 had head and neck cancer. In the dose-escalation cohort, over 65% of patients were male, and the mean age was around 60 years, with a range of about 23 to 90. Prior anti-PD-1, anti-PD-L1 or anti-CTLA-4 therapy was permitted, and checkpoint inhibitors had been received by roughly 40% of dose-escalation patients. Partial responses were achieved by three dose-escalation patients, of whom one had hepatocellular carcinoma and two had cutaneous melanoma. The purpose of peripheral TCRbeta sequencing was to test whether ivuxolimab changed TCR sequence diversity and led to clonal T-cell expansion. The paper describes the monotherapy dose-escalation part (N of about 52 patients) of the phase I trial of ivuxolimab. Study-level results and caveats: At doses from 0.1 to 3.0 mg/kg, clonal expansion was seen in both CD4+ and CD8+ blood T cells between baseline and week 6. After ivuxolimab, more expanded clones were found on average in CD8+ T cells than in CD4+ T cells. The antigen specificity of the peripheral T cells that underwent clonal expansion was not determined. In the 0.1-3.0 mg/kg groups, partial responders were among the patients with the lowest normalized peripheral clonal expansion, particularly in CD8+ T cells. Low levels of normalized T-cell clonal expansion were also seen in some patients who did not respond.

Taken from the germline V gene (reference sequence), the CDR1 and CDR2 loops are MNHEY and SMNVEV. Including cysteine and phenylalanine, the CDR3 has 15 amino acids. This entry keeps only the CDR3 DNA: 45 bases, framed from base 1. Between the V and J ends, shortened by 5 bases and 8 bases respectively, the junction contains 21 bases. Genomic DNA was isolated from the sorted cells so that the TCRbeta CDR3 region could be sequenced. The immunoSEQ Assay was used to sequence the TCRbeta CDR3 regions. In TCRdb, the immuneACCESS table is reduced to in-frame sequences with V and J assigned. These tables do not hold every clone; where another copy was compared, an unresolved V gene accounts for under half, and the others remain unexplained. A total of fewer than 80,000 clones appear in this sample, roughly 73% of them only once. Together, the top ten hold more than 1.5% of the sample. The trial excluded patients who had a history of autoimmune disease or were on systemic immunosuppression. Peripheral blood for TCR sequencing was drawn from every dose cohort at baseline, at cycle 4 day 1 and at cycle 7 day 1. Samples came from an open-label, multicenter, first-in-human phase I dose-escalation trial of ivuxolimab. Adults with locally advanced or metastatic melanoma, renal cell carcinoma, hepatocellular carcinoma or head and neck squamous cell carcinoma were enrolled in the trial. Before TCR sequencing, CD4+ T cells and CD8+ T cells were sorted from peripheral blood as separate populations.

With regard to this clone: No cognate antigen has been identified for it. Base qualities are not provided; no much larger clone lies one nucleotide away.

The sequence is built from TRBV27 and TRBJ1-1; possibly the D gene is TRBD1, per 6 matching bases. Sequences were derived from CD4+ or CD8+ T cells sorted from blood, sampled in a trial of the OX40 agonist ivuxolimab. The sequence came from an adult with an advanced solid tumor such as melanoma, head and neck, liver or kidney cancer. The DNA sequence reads TGTGCCAGCAGTCGGGGGGCAGGCCTGGTAAGGGAAGCTTTCTTT. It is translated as CASSRGAGLVREAFF.